Each of the 9 T cell receptor beta chains below was sequenced from the same sample in a study of hypomethylating agent response in myelodysplastic syndrome. Sequencing used immunoSEQ multiplex PCR; TCRdb keeps in-frame clones, though not all of them. The table shows over a thousand clones, with approximately 80% occurring only once. The source was bone marrow, collected before or after starting hypomethylating agent treatment for myelodysplastic syndrome (not recorded which). All receptors come from a human donor with myelodysplastic syndrome.

The V call is TRBV10-2, the J call TRBJ2-2, with 9 positions matching TRBD1. CDR3 length equals 15 residues. Germline V lookup: CDR1 WSHSY, CDR2 SAAADI. With 5 bases clipped from V and 4 bases from J, the junction kept 5 bases outside the gene matches. In nucleotides, the CDR3 is TGCGCCAGCAGTAGACAGGGGGGTATCACCGGGGAGCTGTTTTTT. This sequence encodes CASSRQGGITGELFF.

The chain combines TRBV6-5 with TRBJ1-1; D possibly corresponds to TRBD1 (5 bases). The germline V gene has CDR1 MNHEY and CDR2 SVGAGI. This CDR3 spans 12 amino acids. V was cut by 2 bases and J by 8 bases, with 9 bases left in between. The CDR3 region has the DNA TGTGCCAGCAGTTACGCAGGGCGGGAAGCTTTCTTT. Residues: CASSYAGREAFF.

This chain joins TRBV5-6 and TRBJ2-7, with TRBD1 as a possible D gene (5 bases). CDR1 SGHDT and CDR2 YYEEEE come from the germline V gene. The V and J ends lost 0 bases and 11 bases respectively, with 15 bases between them. The CDR3 runs to 13 residues. CDR3 sequence (DNA): TGTGCCAGCAGCTTGGATAGAGCAGGGATGGAGTACTTC. Its translation: CASSLDRAGMEYF.

The CDR3: CASSDSRNEKLFF. The CDR3 region has the DNA TGTGCCAGTTCGGACAGTAGAAATGAAAAACTGTTTTTT. This rearrangement joins TRBV19 to TRBJ1-4, with D perhaps matching TRBD1 (6 bases). The CDR3 spans 13 residues. The V gene lost 8 bases and the J gene lost 5 bases, with 12 bases spanning the gap. The germline CDR1 and CDR2 sequences are LNHDA and SQIVND (reference sequence).

The rearrangement links TRBV11-1 to TRBJ2-1; D ambiguous. This CDR3 is built from 15 residues. V was shortened by 3 bases and J by 0 bases, with 9 bases between the two germline ends. Germline V CDR1 and CDR2: SGHAT, FQDESV (reference sequence). Written as DNA, the CDR3 is TGTGCCAGCAGCTTTAGGACCCACTCCTACAATGAGCAGTTCTTC. Residues: CASSFRTHSYNEQFF.

The gene calls are TRBV19 and TRBJ1-3; D gene unclear. This CDR3 comprises 14 residues. V was trimmed by 6 bases and J by 4 bases, leaving 13 bases between them. In germline, CDR1 is LNHDA, CDR2 SQIVND (reference sequence). The CDR3 nucleotides read TGTGCCAGTAGCCCCAGCGCTCTGGGAAACACCATATATTTT. It codes for CASSPSALGNTIYF.

V is TRBV6-1 and J is TRBJ1-2, with D perhaps matching TRBD1 (6 bases). V was clipped by 7 bases and J by 3 bases, with 18 bases between them. From germline, CDR1 is MNHNS and CDR2 SASEGT. The CDR3 consists of 15 residues. CDR3 sequence reads: CASTVGAGMDYGYTF. CDR3 bases: TGTGCCAGCACCGTGGGGGCGGGGATGGACTATGGCTACACCTTC.

This sequence joins TRBV19 and TRBJ1-1, with unresolved D. The CDR3 consists of 14 residues. Germline assignment: CDR1 LNHDA and CDR2 SQIVND (reference sequence). With 4 bases removed from V and 0 bases from J, the gap between germline ends came to 9 bases. This CDR3 reads CASSKDTVNTEAFF. CDR3 nucleotide sequence: TGTGCCAGTAGTAAAGACACTGTGAACACTGAAGCTTTCTTT.

V and J are TRBV11-3 and TRBJ2-5, with 7 bases fitting TRBD1. This CDR3 region has 14 residues. The V segment lost 5 bases and the J segment 0 bases; nucleotides outside the gene matches: 3. CDR1 SGHNT and CDR2 YENEEA come from the germline V gene. This CDR3 is CASSQDRDQETQYF. CDR3 sequence (DNA): TGTGCCAGCAGCCAAGACAGGGACCAAGAGACCCAGTACTTC. Complete variable domain (other parts from reference TRBV11-3 and TRBJ2-5): EAGVVQSPRYKIIEKKQPVAFWCNPISGHNTLYWYLQNLGQGPELLIRYENEEAVDDSQLPKDRFSAERLKGVDSTLKIQPAELGDSAVYLCASSQDRDQETQYFGPGTRLLVL.